The next 10 T cell receptor beta chains were all read from a single sample in a study of sequential checkpoint blockade in melanoma. Treatment of the sample: randomized to nivolumab then ipilimumab (arm A) or the reverse (arm B). TCRdb keeps only in-frame clones here, not all; method: immunoSEQ multiplex PCR. Among fewer than 2,000 clones listed, 50% to 65% were seen once. The input for sequencing was CD8+ T cells sorted from blood (inferred from file names), taken from a patient given nivolumab and ipilimumab in sequence. Every receptor here comes from a human patient with melanoma. Some clones in this sample may be carry-over from other donors' samples.

This rearrangement joins TRBV5-1 to TRBJ2-1; a possible D gene is TRBD2 (6 bases). CDR3 length: 16 amino acids. CDR1 is SGHRS and CDR2 is YFSETQ in the germline V gene. V dropped 4 bases and J dropped 7 bases, with 21 bases sitting between them. The CDR3 DNA reads TGCGCCAGCAGCGACCGGGAGAGGGATGGTGGTAATGAGCAGTTCTTC. Its protein is CASSDRERDGGNEQFF. Complete variable domain (other parts from reference TRBV5-1 and TRBJ2-1): KAGVTQTPRYLIKTRGQQVTLSCSPISGHRSVSWYQQTPGQGLQFLFEYFSETQRNKGNFPGRFSGRQFSNSRSEMNVSTLELGDSALYLCASSDRERDGGNEQFFGPGTRLTVL.

V gene TRBV6-5 combines with J gene TRBJ1-2, with D perhaps TRBD1 (6 bases). This CDR3 region has 15 residues. Per germline, CDR1 MNHEY and CDR2 SVGAGI. Trimming left V 6 bases short and J 4 bases short, with 18 bases between. CDR3 DNA sequence: TGTGCCAGCAGACCAAACAGGGTACGCCCCTATGGCTACACCTTC. It translates to CASRPNRVRPYGYTF.

The CDR3 loop reads CATPPTGGPSYEQYF. The CDR3 DNA is TGTGCCACTCCTCCGACAGGGGGCCCCTCCTACGAGCAGTACTTC. The gene calls are TRBV2 and TRBJ2-7; 10 bases agree with TRBD1. The CDR3 totals 15 residues. Germline V lookup: CDR1 SNHLY, CDR2 FYNNEI. The V and J ends lost 10 bases and 0 bases, in that order; junction bases with no gene match: 9. The whole variable domain, remainder taken from reference TRBV2 and TRBJ2-7, is EPEVTQTPSHQVTQMGQEVILRCVPISNHLYFYWYRQILGQKVEFLVSFYNNEISEKSEIFDDQFSVERPDGSNFTLKIRSTKLEDSAMYFCATPPTGGPSYEQYFGPGTRLTVT.

This clone was picked up many times. This rearrangement joins TRBV7-6 to TRBJ2-7; 9 bases are a match to TRBD1. CDR1 SGHVS and CDR2 FNYEAQ come from the germline V gene. The junction had 1 base not matched to a gene; V was cut back by 3 bases and J by 4 bases. This CDR3 region has 13 residues. The CDR3 DNA reads TGTGCCAGCAGCTTGACAGGGGGGTACGAGCAGTACTTC. Translating gives CASSLTGGYEQYF.

This chain links TRBV6-5 with TRBJ2-7; 7 nucleotides line up with TRBD2. The CDR3 runs 15 residues. V gave up 7 bases and J gave up 2 bases; unmatched junction bases: 11. CDR1 and CDR2 (germline): MNHEY, SVGAGI. DNA for the CDR3: TGTGCCAGCACCAAACGGGGGGACTTAACCTACGAGCAGTACTTC. This encodes CASTKRGDLTYEQYF.

J is TRBJ2-5 and V is TRBV7-9; TRBD2 is a possible D gene (5 bases). V gave up 5 bases and J gave up 3 bases, with 19 bases separating them. The CDR3 is 16 amino acids. The germline CDR1 and CDR2 sequences are SEHNR and FQNEAQ (reference sequence). The CDR3 sequence: CASSPGGSLPKETQYF. In DNA, the CDR3 is TGTGCCAGCAGCCCCGGAGGCAGTCTGCCCAAAGAGACCCAGTACTTC.

The chain recombines TRBV6-4 with TRBJ2-2, with a possible D match to TRBD2 (5 bases). Germline V gives CDR1 MRHNA, CDR2 SNTAGT. There are 15 residues in the CDR3. Trimming cost V 8 bases and J 2 bases, with 15 bases left between them. The CDR3 spells CASGPSGSNTGELFF. CDR3 in DNA: TGTGCCAGCGGACCCTCGGGATCCAACACCGGGGAGCTGTTTTTT.

The chain combines TRBV4-1 with TRBJ1-2; D uncertain. Germline V lookup: CDR1 MGHRA, CDR2 YSYEKL. This CDR3 comprises 14 residues. V was clipped by 0 bases and J by 4 bases, with 9 bases between them. The CDR3 reads CASSQDGPGYGYTF. The CDR3 DNA follows: TGCGCCAGCAGCCAAGACGGCCCGGGCTATGGCTACACCTTC.

CDR3 region: CASSQDYGAGNEKLFF. CDR3 coding DNA: TGCGCCAGCAGCCAAGATTATGGGGCAGGGAATGAAAAACTGTTTTTT. This rearrangement joins TRBV4-3 to TRBJ1-4; possibly TRBD1 for D (5 bases). Germline CDR1 is LGHNA and CDR2 is YSLEER. There are 16 residues in the CDR3. V was pared by 0 bases and J by 5 bases, with 13 bases between.

This chain joins TRBV29-1 and TRBJ2-7; the D gene is possibly TRBD1 (5 bases). Trimming shortened V by 1 base and J by 3 bases, and 10 bases separated the two germline ends. Germline V CDR1 and CDR2: SQVTM, ANQGSEA. This CDR3 region has 13 residues. Here the CDR3 reads CSVEGDRYYEQYF. The CDR3 nucleotides are TGCAGCGTTGAAGGTGACAGATACTACGAGCAGTACTTC.